Listed below are T cell receptor beta chains from one sample, sequenced in a study of T cells in Graves' hyperthyroidism and ophthalmopathy. Each CDR3 protein gets one entry after TCRdb re-called the multiplex PCR reads with MiXCR. This table has 350,000 or so distinct CDR3 sequences, approximately 18% appearing once. Sequenced: blood. These receptors originate from a woman aged 45-65 years with Graves' hyperthyroidism. The CDR3 runs from the conserved cysteine through the conserved F or W. The D gene is left open where the match is weak. Rows may omit the clone size; those that give it use once, few, many or a size class.

abundance	j_gene	d_gene	v_gene	CDR3aa	CDR3nt
NA	TRBJ2-7	TRBD2	TRBV28	CASRGLEYVYEQYF	TGTGCCAGCAGGGGACTAGAATATGTCTACGAGCAGTACTTC
few	TRBJ1-2	TRBD1	TRBV2	CASSEANPRQGIYGYTF	TGTGCCAGCAGTGAAGCCAACCCCAGACAGGGGATATATGGCTACACCTTC
NA	TRBJ2-5	TRBD2	TRBV7-6	CASSLGAGGPEVKTQYF	TGTGCCAGCAGCTTAGGTGCGGGGGGGCCGGAGGTGAAGACCCAGTACTTC
few	TRBJ2-1	NA	TRBV5-1	CASSLLAPNYNEQFF	TGCGCCAGCAGCCTCCTAGCGCCGAACTACAATGAGCAGTTCTTC
many	TRBJ2-1	TRBD2	TRBV20-1	CSASPISGRDNEQFF	TGCAGTGCTAGTCCAATTAGCGGGAGGGACAATGAGCAGTTCTTC
few	TRBJ2-3	NA	TRBV4-1	CASSQEPGLTADTQYF	TGCGCCAGCAGCCAAGAACCGGGACTTACGGCAGATACGCAGTATTTT
many	TRBJ2-7	TRBD2	TRBV27	CASSLASGIYEQYF	TGTGCCAGCAGTTTGGCTAGCGGGATCTACGAGCAGTACTTC
many	TRBJ1-1	TRBD1	TRBV19	CASSGQGEGRAEAFF	TGTGCCAGTTCTGGACAGGGAGAGGGCAGGGCTGAAGCTTTCTTT
many	TRBJ2-1	NA	TRBV2	CASNRERGYNEQFF	TGTGCCAGCAATAGGGAGAGGGGTTACAATGAGCAGTTCTTC
NA	TRBJ1-2	TRBD1	TRBV9	CASSGTGGPNYGYTF	TGTGCCAGCTCCGGGACAGGGGGCCCTAACTATGGCTACACCTTC
NA	TRBJ1-1	NA	TRBV7-9	CASSWVGSNTEAFF	TGTGCCAGCAGCTGGGTGGGGTCGAACACTGAAGCTTTCTTT
many	TRBJ1-5	NA	TRBV28	CASSWIGQGGNQPQHF	TGTGCCAGCAGTTGGATAGGTCAGGGCGGCAATCAGCCCCAGCATTTT
NA	TRBJ2-5	NA	TRBV6-1	CATSWVRETQYF	TGTGCCACCTCATGGGTGAGGGAGACCCAGTACTTC
few	TRBJ1-2	NA	TRBV6-5	CASSYSSGHLNYGYTF	TGTGCCAGCAGTTACTCGTCGGGACACCTTAACTATGGCTACACCTTC
many	TRBJ2-1	NA	TRBV11-2	CASSLSGNYNEQFF	TGTGCCAGCAGCTTGAGCGGTAACTACAATGAGCAGTTCTTC
many	TRBJ2-3	NA	TRBV5-1	CASSDYGTDTQYF	TGCGCCAGCAGCGACTATGGTACAGATACGCAGTATTTT
many	TRBJ1-1	NA	TRBV5-1	CASSDGTANTEAFF	TGCGCCAGCAGCGACGGGACGGCGAACACTGAAGCTTTCTTT
many	TRBJ2-1	TRBD2	TRBV5-1	CASSLGGGSSYNEQFF	TGTGCCAGCAGTTTAGGCGGGGGGAGCTCCTACAATGAGCAGTTCTTC
many	TRBJ2-3	NA	TRBV18	CASSPDGALSTDTQYF	TGTGCCAGCTCACCGGACGGAGCCCTGAGCACAGATACGCAGTATTTT
few	TRBJ1-4	TRBD1	TRBV6-2/TRBV6-3	CASSDGTGREKLFF	TGTGCCAGCAGTGACGGGACAGGGCGTGAAAAACTGTTTTTT
many	TRBJ2-7	NA	TRBV28	CASSSGARFEQYF	TGTGCCAGCAGTTCGGGGGCGAGGTTCGAGCAGTACTTC
NA	TRBJ2-6	NA	TRBV5-4	CASTPGDSGANVLTF	TGTGCCAGCACCCCCGGGGACTCTGGGGCCAACGTCCTGACTTTC
NA	TRBJ1-2	NA	TRBV5-1	CASSLAVDVGYGYTF	TGCGCCAGCAGCTTGGCAGTCGATGTCGGCTATGGCTACACCTTC
few	TRBJ2-1	TRBD2	TRBV18	CASSPKTTSGGNNEQFF	TGTGCCAGCTCACCCAAAACGACTAGCGGGGGGAACAATGAGCAGTTCTTC
few	TRBJ1-2	TRBD1	TRBV6-4	CASRPGQSYGYTF	TGTGCCAGCAGACCGGGACAGAGCTATGGCTACACCTTC
few	TRBJ2-7	TRBD1	TRBV6-1	CASSSPLGTGLVEQYF	TGTGCCAGCAGTTCCCCTCTCGGGACAGGATTAGTAGAGCAGTACTTC
NA	TRBJ2-3	NA	TRBV7-2	CASSSSRDTLGPDTQYF	TGTGCCAGCAGCTCGTCCCGGGACACCCTGGGGCCAGATACGCAGTATTTT
NA	TRBJ2-3	TRBD2	TRBV10-2	CACRPGTSADTQYF	TGCGCCTGCAGGCCCGGGACTAGCGCAGATACGCAGTATTTT
few	TRBJ2-1	NA	TRBV9	CASSVSVRGGYNEQFF	TGTGCCAGCAGCGTCTCCGTGCGTGGTGGCTACAATGAGCAGTTCTTC
few	TRBJ1-6	NA	TRBV28	CATNRQVNSPLHF	TGTGCCACCAACAGACAGGTGAATTCACCCCTCCACTTT
many	TRBJ2-7	TRBD2	TRBV27	CASSFSSGRFNEQYF	TGTGCCAGCAGTTTCTCTAGCGGGAGATTCAACGAGCAGTACTTC
many	TRBJ1-1	NA	TRBV16	CASSQWATAQNTEAFF	TGTGCCAGCAGCCAATGGGCGACAGCGCAGAACACTGAAGCTTTCTTT
few	TRBJ1-1	TRBD1	TRBV28	CASINQGVGTEAFF	TGTGCCAGCATTAACCAGGGGGTAGGCACTGAAGCTTTCTTT
NA	TRBJ2-2	NA	TRBV18	CASSGPRGTGELFF	TGTGCCAGCTCCGGGCCCCGCGGAACCGGGGAGCTGTTTTTT
many	TRBJ2-7	TRBD1	TRBV28	CASSLGGQGYEQYF	TGTGCCAGCAGTTTAGGGGGACAGGGGTACGAGCAGTACTTC
few	TRBJ1-2	NA	TRBV18	CASSPFPGQIRRRDTF	TGTGCCAGCTCACCATTCCCGGGACAAATTCGTCGCAGGGATACCTTC
once	TRBJ2-3	TRBD2	TRBV19	CASSRLAGEFDTQYF	TGTGCCAGTAGTAGATTAGCGGGAGAGTTTGATACGCAGTATTTT
many	TRBJ2-3	TRBD2	TRBV30	CAWSVLRLAAPTDTQYF	TGTGCCTGGAGTGTACTGAGACTAGCGGCCCCCACAGATACGCAGTATTTT
NA	TRBJ1-4	NA	TRBV29-1	CSVDGGEKLFF	TGCAGCGTTGATGGAGGGGAAAAACTGTTTTTT
NA	TRBJ1-6	TRBD1	TRBV27	CASKGGISSPLHF	TGTGCCAGCAAAGGGGGCATTAGTTCACCCCTCCACTTT
few	TRBJ1-4	NA	TRBV25-1	CASSAGTPNEKLFF	TGTGCCAGCAGCGCTGGGACCCCGAATGAAAAACTGTTTTTT
many	TRBJ2-3	NA	TRBV30	CAWSSGSTDTQYF	TGTGCCTGGAGTAGCGGGAGCACAGATACGCAGTATTTT
NA	TRBJ2-5	NA	TRBV5-1	CASSSQPSQETQYF	TGCGCCAGCAGTAGTCAGCCGTCACAAGAGACCCAGTACTTC
many	TRBJ1-4	NA	TRBV18	CASSPTSTNEKLFF	TGTGCCAGCTCACCGACATCAACTAATGAAAAACTGTTTTTT
NA	TRBJ1-6	NA	TRBV11-2	CASSLDRGGGGSPLHF	TGTGCCAGCAGCTTAGATCGGGGGGGCGGAGGGTCACCCCTCCACTTT
once	TRBJ1-2	TRBD1	TRBV28	CATKLGGAEWYGYTF	TGTGCCACTAAACTAGGGGGCGCGGAATGGTATGGCTACACCTTC
few	TRBJ1-1	NA	TRBV2	CASGGVGTEAFF	TGTGCCAGCGGGGGAGTGGGCACTGAAGCTTTCTTT
NA	TRBJ2-7	TRBD1	TRBV28	CASSLRQGTYEQYF	TGTGCCAGCAGTTTGAGACAGGGTACCTACGAGCAGTACTTC